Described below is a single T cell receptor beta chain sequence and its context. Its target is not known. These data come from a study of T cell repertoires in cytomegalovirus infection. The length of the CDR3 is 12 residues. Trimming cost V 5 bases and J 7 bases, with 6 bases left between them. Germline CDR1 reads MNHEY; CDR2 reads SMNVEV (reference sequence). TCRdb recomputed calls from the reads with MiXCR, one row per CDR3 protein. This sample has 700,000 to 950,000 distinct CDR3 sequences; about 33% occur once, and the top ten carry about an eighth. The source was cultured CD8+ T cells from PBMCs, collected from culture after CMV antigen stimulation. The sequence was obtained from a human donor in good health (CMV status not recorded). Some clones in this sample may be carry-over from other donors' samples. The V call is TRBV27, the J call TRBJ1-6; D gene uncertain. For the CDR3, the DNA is TGTGCCAGCAGTCGAAGGAATTCACCCCTCCACTTT. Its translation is CASSRRNSPLHF.